A selection of T cell receptor beta chains follows, all from one sample in a study of cytomegalovirus exposure and HLA in healthy donors. Method: immunoSEQ multiplex PCR; TCRdb's copy keeps in-frame clones and lacks some. The sample totals about 200,000 clones; its top ten clones hold roughly 1.1%. The sequencing sample was made of PBMCs. These receptors all come from a girl aged 2 to 10 in good health and CMV-seropositive. Both conserved end residues are part of each CDR3. The D gene is left open where the match is weak.

d_call	v_call	j_call	cdr3_aa	cdr3_nt
TRBD2	TRBV7-9	TRBJ2-1	CASSPGLAGGPDEQFF	TGTGCCAGCAGCCCAGGACTAGCGGGAGGGCCAGATGAGCAGTTCTTC
TRBD2	TRBV29-1	TRBJ2-1	CSGKSGRGYNEQFF	TGCAGCGGTAAGAGCGGGAGAGGCTACAATGAGCAGTTCTTC
.	TRBV5-4	TRBJ1-1	CASSFGQGQNTEAFF	TGTGCCAGCAGCTTCGGGCAGGGGCAGAACACTGAAGCTTTCTTT
TRBD1	TRBV15	TRBJ2-7	CATSLTGFDEQYF	TGTGCCACCAGCTTGACAGGGTTCGACGAGCAGTACTTC
TRBD1	TRBV19	TRBJ1-1	CASSHRGRDTEAFF	TGTGCCAGTAGCCACAGGGGAAGGGACACTGAAGCTTTCTTT
TRBD1	TRBV19	TRBJ1-5	CATNSMTGLANQPQHF	TGTGCTACTAATTCTATGACAGGGCTGGCGAATCAGCCCCAGCATTTT
TRBD2	TRBV2	TRBJ2-1	CASRGTSGSYNEQFF	TGTGCCAGCAGGGGGACTAGCGGGAGTTACAATGAGCAGTTCTTC
TRBD2	TRBV28	TRBJ2-7	CASASPGTSGSEEQYF	TGTGCCAGCGCCTCCCCGGGGACTAGCGGGAGTGAGGAGCAGTACTTC
TRBD1	TRBV28	TRBJ1-2	CASSGTGTDNYGYTF	TGTGCCAGCAGCGGAACCGGGACAGACAACTATGGCTACACCTTC
.	TRBV20-1	TRBJ2-5	CGGPGKYF	TGCGGTGGCCCCGGTAAGTACTTC
TRBD1	TRBV5-1	TRBJ1-1	CASSFGAGGDTEAFF	TGCGCCAGCAGCTTTGGAGCAGGGGGTGACACTGAAGCTTTCTTT
TRBD1	TRBV6-1	TRBJ1-1	CASSDPGQGARTEAFF	TGTGCCAGCAGTGACCCGGGACAGGGGGCGCGCACTGAAGCTTTCTTT
TRBD2	TRBV10-1	TRBJ2-7	CASSESVAGVNEQYF	TGCGCCAGCAGTGAGTCGGTAGCGGGAGTCAACGAGCAGTACTTC
.	TRBV9	TRBJ2-1	CASSGGLPSYNEQFF	TGTGCCAGCAGTGGTGGACTACCTTCCTACAATGAGCAGTTCTTC
TRBD2	TRBV10-3	TRBJ2-3	CAIMVAGGPSNSTDTQYF	TGTGCCATCATGGTAGCGGGAGGGCCTTCAAATAGCACAGATACGCAGTATTTT
.	TRBV27	TRBJ2-2	CASKGGASTGELFF	TGTGCCAGCAAGGGGGGGGCGAGCACCGGGGAGCTGTTTTTT
TRBD2	TRBV7-2	TRBJ2-7	CASSLWGSGGSGEQYF	TGTGCCAGCAGCTTATGGGGTAGCGGGGGTTCCGGGGAGCAGTACTTC
TRBD2	TRBV5-1	TRBJ2-1	CASSPGRAGGGHNEQFF	TGCGCCAGCAGCCCCGGGCGGGCGGGAGGGGGGCATAATGAGCAGTTCTTC
TRBD1	TRBV19	TRBJ1-4	CASSDLPGQGGWSGEKLFF	TGTGCCAGTAGCGATCTACCGGGACAGGGTGGATGGTCGGGAGAAAAACTGTTTTTT
TRBD2	TRBV28	TRBJ2-1	CASSGAGGTYNEQFF	TGTGCCAGCAGTGGAGCGGGAGGAACCTACAATGAGCAGTTCTTC
TRBD2	TRBV14	TRBJ2-5	CASRAGLAGETQYF	TGTGCCAGCAGGGCAGGACTAGCGGGAGAGACCCAGTACTTC
TRBD1	TRBV2	TRBJ2-1	CASTGQGGNEQFF	TGTGCCAGCACAGGACAGGGAGGCAATGAGCAGTTCTTC
TRBD1	TRBV28	TRBJ1-5	CASSLLGSWTGAWGPQHF	TGTGCCAGCAGTTTATTGGGCTCCTGGACAGGGGCATGGGGGCCCCAGCATTTT
.	TRBV12-5	TRBJ2-5	CASGPEAPETQYF	TGTGCTAGTGGTCCCGAGGCCCCAGAGACCCAGTACTTC
.	TRBV25-1	TRBJ2-2	CASSEPGPRTGELFF	TGTGCCAGCAGTGAACCCGGTCCACGCACCGGGGAGCTGTTTTTT
.	TRBV2	TRBJ1-2	CASSELGDYYGYTF	TGTGCCAGCAGTGAACTAGGGGATTACTATGGCTACACCTTC
TRBD1	TRBV18	TRBJ2-1	CASSPRGQGGSYNEQFF	TGTGCCAGCTCACCAAGGGGACAGGGGGGCTCCTACAATGAGCAGTTCTTC
TRBD1	TRBV6-5	TRBJ1-4	CASSQTGAINEKLFF	TGTGCCAGCAGTCAGACAGGGGCGATTAATGAAAAACTGTTTTTT
.	TRBV29-1	TRBJ2-7	CSVEGGPAYEQYF	TGCAGCGTTGAAGGCGGGCCCGCCTACGAGCAGTACTTC
TRBD2	TRBV14	TRBJ2-7	CASSQGLAGAEQYF	TGTGCCAGCAGCCAAGGACTAGCGGGAGCCGAGCAGTACTTC
.	TRBV29-1	TRBJ1-1	CSVEPGNTEAFF	TGCAGCGTCGAGCCGGGGAACACTGAAGCTTTCTTT
.	TRBV28	TRBJ1-1	CASSRVEAFF	TGTGCCAGCAGTCGGGTGGAGGCTTTCTTT
TRBD1	TRBV4-2	TRBJ2-7	CASSHEGQGAEFYEQYF	TGTGCCAGCAGCCATGAAGGTCAGGGGGCGGAATTCTACGAGCAGTACTTC
.	TRBV7-9	TRBJ1-1	CASSLDSQETLNTEAFF	TGTGCCAGCAGCTTGGATTCACAGGAGACCTTGAACACTGAAGCTTTCTTT
.	TRBV18	TRBJ1-1	CASSRGVGNTEAFF	TGTGCCAGCTCACGGGGGGTGGGGAACACTGAAGCTTTCTTT
.	TRBV19	TRBJ1-1	CASSGAVPMNTEAFF	TGTGCCAGTAGTGGAGCAGTGCCCATGAACACTGAAGCTTTCTTT
.	TRBV15	TRBJ2-7	CATSRDRGYEQYF	TGTGCCACCAGCAGAGACAGGGGCTACGAGCAGTACTTC
.	TRBV5-4	TRBJ1-2	CASSLARQDGYTF	TGTGCCAGCAGCTTGGCCAGACAGGATGGCTACACCTTC
.	TRBV11-2	TRBJ2-4	CASSGRVNIQYF	TGTGCCAGCAGTGGCAGGGTTAACATTCAGTACTTC
TRBD1	TRBV7-2	TRBJ2-7	CASSLGGQGAYEQYF	TGTGCCAGCAGCTTAGGGGGACAGGGTGCCTACGAGCAGTACTTC